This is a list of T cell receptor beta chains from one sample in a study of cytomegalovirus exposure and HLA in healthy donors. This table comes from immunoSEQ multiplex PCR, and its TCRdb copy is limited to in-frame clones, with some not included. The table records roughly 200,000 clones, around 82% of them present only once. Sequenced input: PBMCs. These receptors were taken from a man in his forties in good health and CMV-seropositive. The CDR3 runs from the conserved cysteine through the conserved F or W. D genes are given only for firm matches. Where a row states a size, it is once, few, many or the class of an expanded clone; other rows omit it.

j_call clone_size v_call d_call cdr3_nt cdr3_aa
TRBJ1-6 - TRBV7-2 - TGTGCCAGCAGCTTGGCTCTGAGGAGCTCCTATAATTCACCCCTCCACTTT CASSLALRSSYNSPLHF
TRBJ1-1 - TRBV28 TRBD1 TGTGCCAGCACCCTTTCCGGACAGGGTAACACTGAAGCTTTCTTT CASTLSGQGNTEAFF
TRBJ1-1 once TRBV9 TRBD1 TGTGCCAGCAGCGTAGGACAGGGACTCACTGAAGCTTTCTTT CASSVGQGLTEAFF
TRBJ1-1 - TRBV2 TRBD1 TGTGCCAGCAGCCTGACAGGGAGAACTGAAGCTTTCTTT CASSLTGRTEAFF
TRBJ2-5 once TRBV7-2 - TGTGCCAGCAGCTTTGGGGGGGCTTCCGGAGAGACCCAGTACTTC CASSFGGASGETQYF
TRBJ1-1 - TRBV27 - TGTGCCAGCAGTTTATCCCCGGGTTCTATCACTGAAGCTTTCTTT CASSLSPGSITEAFF
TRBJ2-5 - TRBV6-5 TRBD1 TGTGCCAGCAGTAGTACCGGGACAGGGGCGACCCAGTACTTC CASSSTGTGATQYF
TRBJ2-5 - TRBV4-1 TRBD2 TGCGCCAGCGCCGGGGGGTACCAAGAGACCCAGTACTTC CASAGGYQETQYF
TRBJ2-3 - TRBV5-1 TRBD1 TGCGCCAGCAGGACAGGGGCCACAGATACGCAGTATTTT CASRTGATDTQYF
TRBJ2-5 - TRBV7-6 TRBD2 TGTGCCAGCAGCAGCACCGGGACTAGCTCCCAAGAGACCCAGTACTTC CASSSTGTSSQETQYF
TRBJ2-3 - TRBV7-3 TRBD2 TGTGCCAGCAGCCCCACGGGCGGGAGTCCGACAGATACGCAGTATTTT CASSPTGGSPTDTQYF
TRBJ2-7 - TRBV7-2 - TGTGCCAGCGGCTCGGCGGGACCCTACGAGCAGTACTTC CASGSAGPYEQYF
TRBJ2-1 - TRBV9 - TGTGCCAGCAGCTCCACGGGTGGTGAGCAGTTCTTC CASSSTGGEQFF
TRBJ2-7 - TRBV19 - TGTGCCAGTAGTGTCGCCGGCTCCTACGAGCAGTACTTC CASSVAGSYEQYF
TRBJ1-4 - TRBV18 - TGTGCCAGCTCACCACCGCGGGGGTCAACTAATGAAAAACTGTTTTTT CASSPPRGSTNEKLFF
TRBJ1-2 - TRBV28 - TGTGCCAGCAGTTTAGGAATTAGGGGGGGCTACACCTTC CASSLGIRGGYTF
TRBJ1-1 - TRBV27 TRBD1 TGTGCCAGCAGTCTGGGACAGGGACCCACTGAAGCTTTCTTT CASSLGQGPTEAFF
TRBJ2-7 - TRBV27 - TGTGCCAGCAGTTTGTGGGCTACCTACGAGCAGTACTTC CASSLWATYEQYF
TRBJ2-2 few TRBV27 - TGTGCCAGCAGTTTAGCGGGACCCCTGCGAGGGGAGCTGTTTTTT CASSLAGPLRGELFF
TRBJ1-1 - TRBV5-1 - TGCGCCAGCAGCTTACTCGGGACTGGGAACACTGAAGCTTTCTTT CASSLLGTGNTEAFF
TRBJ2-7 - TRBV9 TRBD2 TGTGCCAGCAGCGTAGGGCCTAGCGGGCCGAGCTCCTACGAGCAGTACTTC CASSVGPSGPSSYEQYF
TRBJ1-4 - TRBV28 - TGTGCCAGCAGTTCCCAGGAAAAACTGTTTTTT CASSSQEKLFF
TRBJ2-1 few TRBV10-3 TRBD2 TGTGCCATCAGTGAGTCATTCGGCGGGAGGAACTACAATGAGCAGTTCTTC CAISESFGGRNYNEQFF
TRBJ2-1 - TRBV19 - TGTGCCAGTAGTATTTCTATGAGCTCCTACAATGAGCAGTTCTTC CASSISMSSYNEQFF
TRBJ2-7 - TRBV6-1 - TGTGCCAGCAGTGTGGGGGGTAGGGACGAGCAGTACTTC CASSVGGRDEQYF
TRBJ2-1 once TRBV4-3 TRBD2 TGCGCCAGCAGCCCGACTAGCGGCCCCGGGAATGAGCAGTTCTTC CASSPTSGPGNEQFF
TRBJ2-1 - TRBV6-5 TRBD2 TGTGCCAGCAGTCTGGGGCTAGCGGTACTCAATGAGCAGTTCTTC CASSLGLAVLNEQFF
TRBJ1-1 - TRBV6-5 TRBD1 TGTGCCAGCAGGCGGACAGGGGGAAGCACTGAAGCTTTCTTT CASRRTGGSTEAFF
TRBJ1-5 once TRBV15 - TGTGCCACCAGCACTAGCCCCCCGGGACACATAATTAGCAATCAGCCCCAGCATTTT CATSTSPPGHIISNQPQHF
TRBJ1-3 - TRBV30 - TGTGCCTGGGGATTAGGACTGAGCTCTGGAAACACCATATATTTT CAWGLGLSSGNTIYF
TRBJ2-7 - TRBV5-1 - TGCGCCAGCAGGCGGGGTCCTTCAAACGAGCAGTACTTC CASRRGPSNEQYF
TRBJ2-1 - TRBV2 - TGTGCCAGCAGTGTCAGCCAGGGTGTAAATGAGCAGTTCTTC CASSVSQGVNEQFF
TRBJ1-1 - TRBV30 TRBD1 TGTGCCTGGAACCCAACAGGGGGACGAGCTTTCTTT CAWNPTGGRAFF
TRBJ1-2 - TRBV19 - TGTGCCAGTACCGACCTGGGGAGGGGCACAAACTATGGCTACACCTTC CASTDLGRGTNYGYTF
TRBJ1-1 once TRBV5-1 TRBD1 TGCGCCAGCAGCTTGGGCAGGGGGGTTGACACTGAAGCTTTCTTT CASSLGRGVDTEAFF
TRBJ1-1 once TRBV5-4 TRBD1 TGTGCCAGCAGCTGGAGAGGGGGCTCCAACACTGAAGCTTTCTTT CASSWRGGSNTEAFF
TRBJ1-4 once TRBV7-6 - TGTGCCAGCAGCTTAGATTTTACAACTAATGAAAAACTGTTTTTT CASSLDFTTNEKLFF
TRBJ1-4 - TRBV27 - TGTGCCAGCAGTTTATCTTGGGCCAGGACTAATGAAAAACTGTTTTTT CASSLSWARTNEKLFF
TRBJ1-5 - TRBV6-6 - TGTGCCAGCAGTTACGACTCAATCCAACCCCAGCATTTT CASSYDSIQPQHF
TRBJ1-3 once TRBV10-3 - TGTGCCATCAGTGATTCAGGGGTAACTGGAAACACCATATATTTT CAISDSGVTGNTIYF
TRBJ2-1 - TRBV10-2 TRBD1 TGCGCCAGCAGGATAATGGGACAGGGACAGTTCTTC CASRIMGQGQFF
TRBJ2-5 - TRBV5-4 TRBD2 TGTGCCAGCAGCTTGGACGCGGGAGAAAAGACCCAGTACTTC CASSLDAGEKTQYF
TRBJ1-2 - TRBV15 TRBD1 TGTGCCACCAGTCCCATTCAAGACAGGGGGGGATATGGCTACACCTTC CATSPIQDRGGYGYTF
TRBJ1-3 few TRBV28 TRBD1 TGTGCCAGCAGCTTTGACAGGGCGCGGAGAAACACCATATATTTT CASSFDRARRNTIYF
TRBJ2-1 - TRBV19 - TGTGCCAGTCGGGGAGATGAGCAGTTCTTC CASRGDEQFF
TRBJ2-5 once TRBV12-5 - TGTGCTAGTGGAGGGCGGGACGATGAGACCCAGTACTTC CASGGRDDETQYF